This T cell receptor (beta chain) was obtained from a study of vaccination and CD4 T cells after COVID-19. Study at large: Mild disease affected under ten convalescent patients and severe disease one, all SARS-CoV-2 positive by nasal swab PCR. Either the Pfizer-BioNTech BNT162b2 or Moderna mRNA-1273 vaccine was given as two doses.

This clonotype ranks as large. The antigen is undetermined. Treatment described: roughly ten-day PBMC culture with coronavirus spike peptide pools or control peptides (ViraFEST assay). Before TCRs were sequenced, ViraFEST expanded antigen-specific T cells with peptide pools. The study sequenced cultured CD4+ T cell DNA using the Oncomine TCR Beta short-read assay. CD4+ T cells were cultured, and genomic DNA was extracted from them. From the PCR reads, TCRdb called clonotypes with MiXCR, one entry per CDR3 protein. This table has 8,400 or so distinct CDR3 sequences, about three fifths appearing once. CDR3 length: 13 amino acids. V was trimmed by 6 bases and J by 3 bases, leaving 11 bases between them. CDR1 and CDR2 from the germline V gene are MNHEY and SVGEGT.

The sample was CD4+ T cells from blood, cultured in vitro. The chain carries TRBV6-2 or TRBV6-3 and TRBJ1-2, with TRBD1 as a possible D gene (6 bases). This clonotype was sampled from a human donor who had recovered from COVID-19. The CDR3: CASRDRAHYGYTF. The CDR3 nucleotides read TGTGCCAGCAGGGACAGAGCTCACTATGGCTACACCTTC.